The clone carrying this TCR beta chain has just one count. The entry originates in a study of blood T cell repertoires in COVID-19. Study-level background: Some COVID-19 samples were acute and others convalescent; all came from the United States, Italy and Spain. PBMCs, B-cell-depleted T cells, or T cells were the source of the cDNA or gDNA that made up the material.

TCRdb keeps only in-frame clones here, not all; method: immunoSEQ multiplex PCR. The data hold about 120,000 clones, with around 87% observed a single time. The TCR sequence derives from a man aged 65 to 85 with active or convalescent COVID-19. Sequencing was done on a sample of peripheral blood.

The CDR3 coding sequence is TGTGCCAGCAGCACCGGGACTAGCGGTTCCACAGATACGCAGTATTTT. Translation gives CASSTGTSGSTDTQYF. The rearrangement joins TRBV11-3 to TRBJ2-3; 11 bases are shared with TRBD2. The CDR3 is 16 residues long. Germline CDR1 reads SGHNT; CDR2 reads YENEEA. V dropped 5 bases and J dropped 2; count of bases not matched to a gene: 6.